A single TCR beta chain is shown here with its context. This entry comes from a study of blood T cell repertoires in COVID-19. Those who participated ranged in age from about 18 to 89 years and resided in about two dozen US areas. Clinical history as reported by participants underpinned cohort assignment. Trimming removed 5 bases from V and 4 bases from J; junction bases left unmatched: 2. Germline V CDR1 and CDR2: MDHEN, SYDVKM. The CDR3 contains 13 residues. In the original processing: How many nucleated cells were present was estimated from reference gene primer amplification. TCRdb keeps only in-frame clones here, not all; method: immunoSEQ multiplex PCR. D and trimming were read from the DNA, whereas the V and J calls and clone size are those reported in that table. Altogether a few hundred thousand clones are present, 80% to 90% being singletons, with the ten largest covering 3% to 4%.

The chain employs TRBV28 and TRBJ1-5; 7 nucleotides align to TRBD1. This receptor was taken from a woman between 40 and 50 years old with acute COVID-19. The sample comprised PBMCs or T cells enriched from blood (not recorded which). The CDR3 here is CASSHRGNQPQHF. The CDR3 DNA is TGTGCCAGCAGTCACAGGGGAAATCAGCCCCAGCATTTT.